Detailed here is one TCR beta chain. Its antigen remains unknown. The CDR3 loop spans 15 amino acids. The V segment lost 3 bases and the J segment 6 bases; nucleotides outside the gene matches: 7. CDR1 SGDLS and CDR2 YYNGEE come from the germline V gene. The data originate from a study of lymphopenia after photon versus proton radiotherapy. Study results and caveats: Under photons, naive T cells and diversity fell while effector/memory populations rose. Post-nadir TCR diversity decline inversely tracked overall survival among those who died.

Using immunoSEQ multiplex PCR, the repertoire was profiled, and TCRdb retains in-frame clones only, with some absent. The sample carries around 160,000 clones, about nine tenths recorded once. The sample here was peripheral blood, taken from a patient treated with photon-based radiotherapy. The origin of this receptor is a man in his forties or fifties with gastric cancer. The chain combines TRBV9 with TRBJ2-7, with TRBD2 matching over 12 bases. In DNA, the CDR3 is TGTGCCAGCAGCGAGACACTAGCGGGAGGTACCGAGCAGTACTTC. Its protein product is CASSETLAGGTEQYF.